Each of the 30 T cell receptor beta chains below was sequenced from the same sample in a study of shared T cell receptors in the human thymus. Libraries were prepared by immunoSEQ multiplex PCR; TCRdb keeps only in-frame clonotypes and omits some of them. The repertoire includes under 450,000 clones, just under 95% of them detected once, and roughly 0.02% sits in the top ten. The sequenced sample consisted of thymocytes. Receptors originate from a human donor.

This clone is a singleton in its sample. The rearrangement links TRBV28 to TRBJ2-3; 10 bases match TRBD2. CDR1 is MDHEN, CDR2 SYDVKM, per germline. With V trimmed by 3 bases and J by 2 bases, 8 bases remained unmatched. CDR3 size: 17 residues. The CDR3 loop reads CASSLEGLAVATDTQYF. CDR3 coding DNA: TGTGCCAGCAGTTTGGAAGGACTAGCGGTAGCCACAGATACGCAGTATTTT.

This clone was seen more than once but under ten times. The V call is TRBV11-2, the J call TRBJ2-5; D perhaps matches TRBD2 (6 bases). Germline loops: CDR1 SGHAT, CDR2 FQNNGV. There are 16 residues in the CDR3. The V and J ends lost 0 bases and 9 bases respectively, with 20 bases between them. CDR3 nucleotide sequence: TGTGCCAGCAGCTTAGACCGCGGAGGGGCTACGAGGGCCCAGTACTTC. Translated, it gives CASSLDRGGATRAQYF.

With respect to this clone: Other DNA sequences from this sample encode an identical CDR3 as well. This chain links TRBV28 with TRBJ1-3; D is ambiguous. This CDR3 is built from 14 residues. V lost 3 bases and J 4 bases, leaving 10 bases between the germline ends. Looked up from germline, CDR1 is MDHEN and CDR2 is SYDVKM. The CDR3 DNA sequence: TGTGCCAGCAGTTTGAGGGTGGCCGGAAACACCATATATTTT. It specifies CASSLRVAGNTIYF. Full variable domain (missing parts from reference TRBV28 and TRBJ1-3): DVKVTQSSRYLVKRTGEKVFLECVQDMDHENMFWYRQDPGLGLRLIYFSYDVKMKEKGDIPEGYSVSREKKERFSLILESASTNQTSMYLCASSLRVAGNTIYFGEGSWLTVV.

The chain employs TRBV6-9 and TRBJ2-6; D not certain. The CDR3 totals 18 residues. Trimming pared 5 bases from V and 5 bases from J, leaving 22 bases between. The germline gives CDR1 MNHGY, CDR2 SVAAGI. CDR3 sequence: CASSGNNLRQSRANVLTF. The CDR3 coding sequence is TGTGCCAGCAGTGGAAATAACTTACGACAAAGTCGGGCCAACGTCCTGACTTTC.

V and J are TRBV9 and TRBJ2-2; TRBD1 agrees at 9 bases. CDR1 and CDR2 from the germline V gene are SGDLS and YYNGEE. The CDR3 extends over 17 amino acids. Germline trimming cut 0 bases from V and 5 bases from J; bases unmatched to any gene: 8. The CDR3 region is CASSVERDRVGTGELFF. CDR3 in DNA: TGTGCCAGCAGCGTAGAACGGGACAGGGTAGGGACCGGGGAGCTGTTTTTT.

This sequence joins TRBV9 and TRBJ2-5, with a weak D call TRBD2 (7 bases). CDR3 length: 16 amino acids. Deletions cut 1 base from V and 3 bases from J, with 16 bases between. Germline values: CDR1 SGDLS, CDR2 YYNGEE. CDR3 protein: CASSVYSGGGKETQYF. The CDR3 region has the DNA TGTGCCAGCAGCGTATACAGCGGCGGGGGCAAAGAGACCCAGTACTTC.

The V and J genes are TRBV12-5 and TRBJ1-1; D is perhaps TRBD1 (5 bases). Per germline, CDR1 LGHNT and CDR2 FRNRAP. The CDR3 loop spans 13 amino acids. V lost 4 bases and J 5 bases, leaving 11 bases between the germline ends. The CDR3 sequence is CASGSTRGTEAFF. CDR3 nucleotide sequence: TGTGCTAGTGGTTCCACCCGGGGGACTGAAGCTTTCTTT.

The J gene is TRBJ2-3, the V gene TRBV30; D is unresolved. Trimming took off 0 bases at V and 6 bases at J, with 7 bases between the two ends. The CDR3 consists of 12 residues. Germline CDR1 is GTSNPN and CDR2 is SVGIG (reference sequence). Written as DNA, the CDR3 is TGTGCCTGGAGTGTAATCCCGGATACGCAGTATTTT. It yields the protein CAWSVIPDTQYF.

The rearrangement uses TRBV5-1 and TRBJ2-7; tentatively, D is TRBD1 or TRBD2 (6 bases each). Per germline, CDR1 SGHRS and CDR2 YFSETQ. Trimming shortened V by 3 bases and J by 4 bases, and 14 bases separated the two germline ends. The CDR3 is 14 residues long. The CDR3 region has the DNA TGCGCCAGCAGCTGGGGGGCAGGGCCTTACGAGCAGTACTTC. It translates to CASSWGAGPYEQYF. The entire variable domain, with the rest obtained from reference TRBV5-1 and TRBJ2-7, is as follows: KAGVTQTPRYLIKTRGQQVTLSCSPISGHRSVSWYQQTPGQGLQFLFEYFSETQRNKGNFPGRFSGRQFSNSRSEMNVSTLELGDSALYLCASSWGAGPYEQYFGPGTRLTVT.

The CDR3 loop is CASPGPSYEQYF. In nucleotides, the CDR3 is TGCGCCAGCCCAGGGCCCTCCTACGAGCAGTACTTC. The chain uses TRBV10-1 and TRBJ2-7; maybe TRBD1 (5 bases). Trimming pared 8 bases from V and 0 bases from J, leaving 8 bases between. Per the germline V gene, CDR1 is WNHNN and CDR2 is SYGVQD (reference sequence). The CDR3 consists of 12 residues.

The chain is built from TRBV6-9 and TRBJ1-1; no clear D gene. The germline V and J ends were trimmed by 6 bases and 4 bases, with 27 bases remaining between them. CDR1 is MNHGY and CDR2 is SVAAGI in the germline V gene. The CDR3 consists of 18 residues. For the CDR3, the DNA is TGTGCCAGCAGATGGAATAGGTCAAATAGTCCGAATTGCACTGAAGCTTTCTTT. Amino acid sequence: CASRWNRSNSPNCTEAFF.

The rearrangement links TRBV6-7 to TRBJ2-2, with TRBD2 matching 10 bases. TRBV6-7 is an open reading frame, and its role is uncertain. V lost 7 bases and J lost 1; bases outside the gene matches: 6. CDR3 length: 16 residues. The CDR3 bases are TGTGCCAGCAACCCGGGACTAGCGATGAACACCGGGGAGCTGTTTTTT. This encodes CASNPGLAMNTGELFF.

The gene calls are TRBV6-1 and TRBJ1-2, with D unclear. The germline V gene has CDR1 MNHNS and CDR2 SASEGT. Between the trimmed V and J ends, which lost 10 bases and 2 bases, there was a span of 14 bases. This CDR3 comprises 13 residues. As DNA, the CDR3 is TGTGCCACCAAGGACCCAGGAAACTATGGCTACACCTTC. It codes for CATKDPGNYGYTF.

The genes are TRBV23-1 and TRBJ2-3; TRBD1 agrees at 7 bases. Being an ORF, TRBV23-1 has a function that is uncertain. With V trimmed by 6 bases and J by 7 bases, 16 bases remained unmatched. The CDR3 length is 16 residues. CDR3 sequence reads: CASRLECDRVGNTQYF. The DNA of the CDR3 is TGCGCCAGCAGACTCGAATGCGACAGGGTGGGGAATACGCAGTATTTT.

The gene calls are TRBV29-1 and TRBJ2-7; 8 bases map to TRBD2. The germline V gene has CDR1 SQVTM and CDR2 ANQGSEA. This CDR3 has 17 amino acids. Trimming cost V 3 bases and J 5 bases; bases outside gene matches: 18. The CDR3 sequence: CSVDIPPTAGDQNEQYF. The CDR3 DNA reads TGCAGCGTTGATATTCCCCCAACAGCGGGAGATCAGAACGAGCAGTACTTC.

The chain links TRBV14 to TRBJ2-7; no clear D. Trimming stripped 1 base from V and 2 bases from J, with 12 bases between. Germline CDR1 is SGHDN and CDR2 is FVKESK. This CDR3 contains 15 residues. This CDR3 reads CASSQGVGTTYEQYF. The CDR3 nucleotides are TGTGCCAGCAGCCAAGGGGTCGGCACGACCTACGAGCAGTACTTC.

This rearrangement joins TRBV18 to TRBJ2-2; D uncertain. The CDR3 extends over 15 amino acids. The germline V gene has CDR1 KGHSH and CDR2 LQKENI. Trimming shortened V by 6 bases and J by 2 bases, and 13 bases separated the two germline ends. The CDR3 reads CASSPLTLNTGELFF. CDR3 bases: TGTGCCAGCTCGCCCCTTACCCTTAACACCGGGGAGCTGTTTTTT.

The genes are TRBV11-2 and TRBJ2-5, with TRBD1 matching over 10 bases. The CDR3 is made up of 15 amino acids. The J segment lost 5 bases and the V segment lost 4 bases, leaving 7 bases of the junction unmatched. The germline gives CDR1 SGHAT, CDR2 FQNNGV. In DNA, the CDR3 is TGTGCCAGCAGCTCCCGACAGGGGGCGTGGGAGACCCAGTACTTC. Its protein product is CASSSRQGAWETQYF.

The chain employs TRBV4-1 and TRBJ2-1; D perhaps matches TRBD1 (6 bases). The CDR3 totals 16 residues. Germline loops: CDR1 MGHRA, CDR2 YSYEKL. V was pared by 5 bases and J by 9 bases, with 23 bases between. The DNA for the CDR3 is TGCGCCAGCAGCGTAAGCCTCGAGACAGGAGGATCTGAGCAGTTCTTC. Translation gives CASSVSLETGGSEQFF.

The sample holds one count of this clone. The J gene is TRBJ1-5, the V gene TRBV6-1, with a possible D match to TRBD1 (6 bases). This CDR3 has 15 residues. The V gene's germline CDR1 is MNHNS and CDR2 SASEGT. Trimming left V 3 bases short and J 2 bases short, with 11 bases between. The CDR3 sequence is CASSESQGRNQPQHF. As DNA, the CDR3 is TGTGCCAGCAGTGAGTCACAGGGTCGCAATCAGCCCCAGCATTTT.

For the CDR3, the DNA is TGTGCCAGCAGCTTAGTCCTAGCGGGGCCCGATGAGCAGTTCTTC. This translates into CASSLVLAGPDEQFF. The chain joins TRBV7-6 to TRBJ2-1; 9 bases match TRBD2. V lost 1 base and J lost 8; bases outside the gene matches: 6. Germline loops: CDR1 SGHVS, CDR2 FNYEAQ. The CDR3 sequence is 15 residues long.

The CDR3 DNA reads as TGTGCCAGCAGACAGATTCCAGGGAGCCGGGGAGAGACCCAGTACTTC. Translation: CASRQIPGSRGETQYF. The rearrangement uses TRBV28 and TRBJ2-5, with D possibly called TRBD1 or TRBD2 (5 bases each). The CDR3 is 16 amino acids. V dropped 6 bases and J dropped 4 bases, with 21 bases sitting between them. CDR1 and CDR2 (germline): MDHEN, SYDVKM.

The chain employs TRBV11-2 and TRBJ2-1; the match to TRBD2 covers 14 bases. The CDR3 contains 19 residues. Trimming removed 4 bases from V and 5 bases from J; junction bases left unmatched: 13. The germline V gene has CDR1 SGHAT and CDR2 FQNNGV. The CDR3 DNA follows: TGTGCCAGCAGCTCACCGGGACTAGCGGGAGTGGGGGCGGACAATGAGCAGTTCTTC. This encodes CASSSPGLAGVGADNEQFF.

CDR3 sequence reads: CASSHPLAGIKTGELFF. CDR3 DNA: TGTGCCAGCAGCCACCCCTTAGCGGGAATAAAGACCGGGGAGCTGTTTTTT. The chain employs TRBV7-2 and TRBJ2-2; 8 bases agree with TRBD2. CDR1 SGHTA and CDR2 FQGNSA come from the germline V gene. With 5 bases clipped from V and 5 bases from J, the junction kept 13 bases outside the gene matches. The CDR3 has 17 residues.

V is TRBV4-3 and J is TRBJ2-3, with 7 bases that match TRBD2. Germline lookup yields CDR1 LGHNA and CDR2 YSLEER. Unmatched junction bases numbered 22, after V lost 1 base and J lost 0 bases. This CDR3 contains 22 residues. CDR3 DNA: TGCGCCAGCAGCCAAGGGCGCGAGCCCCAGGAGAGGGAGGGAGGGAGCACAGATACGCAGTATTTT. Its translation is CASSQGREPQEREGGSTDTQYF.

The genes are TRBV28 and TRBJ2-5; 10 bases are shared with TRBD1. The CDR3 consists of 14 residues. Trimming cost V 7 bases and J 5 bases; bases outside gene matches: 7. Germline-derived CDR1 and CDR2 are MDHEN and SYDVKM. CDR3 coding DNA: TGTGCCAGCACCACGGGGACAGGGGTCGAGACCCAGTACTTC. It specifies CASTTGTGVETQYF. Drawing the rest from reference TRBV28 and TRBJ2-5, the complete variable domain is DVKVTQSSRYLVKRTGEKVFLECVQDMDHENMFWYRQDPGLGLRLIYFSYDVKMKEKGDIPEGYSVSREKKERFSLILESASTNQTSMYLCASTTGTGVETQYFGPGTRLLVL.

The rearrangement joins TRBV7-9 to TRBJ2-3; 10 bases line up with TRBD1. Germline trimming cut 6 bases from V and 3 bases from J; bases unmatched to any gene: 15. In germline, CDR1 is SEHNR, CDR2 FQNEAQ (reference sequence). The CDR3 loop spans 18 amino acids. In DNA form, the CDR3 reads TGTGCCAGCAGGCCCCGGGGAAAGGGACAGGGGAGAACAGATACGCAGTATTTT. Protein sequence: CASRPRGKGQGRTDTQYF. Full variable domain (remainder filled in from reference TRBV7-9 and TRBJ2-3): DTGVSQNPRHKITKRGQNVTFRCDPISEHNRLYWYRQTLGQGPEFLTYFQNEAQLEKSRLLSDRFSAERPKGSFSTLEIQRTEQGDSAMYLCASRPRGKGQGRTDTQYFGPGTRLTVL.

The rearrangement uses TRBV7-9 and TRBJ2-5, with D unclear. The germline gives CDR1 SEHNR, CDR2 FQNEAQ (reference sequence). The CDR3 consists of 14 residues. V lost 1 base and J lost 8, with 14 bases in between. CDR3 region: CASSLEESLGTQYF. DNA for the CDR3: TGTGCCAGCAGCTTAGAAGAGTCGCTGGGTACCCAGTACTTC. The variable domain in full, with the rest retrieved from reference TRBV7-9 and TRBJ2-5, is DTGVSQNPRHKITKRGQNVTFRCDPISEHNRLYWYRQTLGQGPEFLTYFQNEAQLEKSRLLSDRFSAERPKGSFSTLEIQRTEQGDSAMYLCASSLEESLGTQYFGPGTRLLVL.

The chain recombines TRBV5-4 with TRBJ2-3; 8 positions agree with TRBD2. V lost 6 bases and J lost 0; bases outside the gene matches: 6. The germline V gene has CDR1 SGHNT and CDR2 YYREEE (reference sequence). The CDR3 loop spans 15 amino acids. The CDR3 DNA follows: TGTGCCAGCACCCATAGCGGGATTAGCACAGATACGCAGTATTTT. Protein product: CASTHSGISTDTQYF.

The chain has TRBV7-8 and TRBJ2-6; D call uncertain. V was clipped by 5 bases and J by 0 bases, with 23 bases between them. The V gene's germline CDR1 is SGHVS and CDR2 FQNEAQ. The CDR3 loop spans 20 amino acids. CDR3 sequence: CASSLLAPRGSSSGANVLTF. DNA for the CDR3: TGTGCCAGCAGCCTCCTTGCCCCCAGAGGATCATCCTCTGGGGCCAACGTCCTGACTTTC.